These T cell receptor beta chains were read from a single sample in a study of blood T cell repertoires in COVID-19. Measured with immunoSEQ multiplex PCR; TCRdb has only the in-frame clones, and not every one. This table has approximately 300,000 clones, roughly 89% appearing once. The sample was peripheral blood. The source of these receptors is a woman between 40 and 55 years old with COVID-19, enrolled during active disease. Each CDR3 is given with its conserved first and last residue. Each record gives: V gene, J gene, clone size, D gene, CDR3 protein, CDR3 DNA. A D gene is named only where the DNA matches it firmly. Part of the rows lack a size; the others show once, few, many or a class for expanded clones.

TRBV28	TRBJ1-3	.	TRBD1	CASRRPGQGNTIYF	TGTGCCAGCAGAAGACCGGGACAGGGAAACACCATATATTTT
TRBV15	TRBJ1-4	.	.	CATSRDRAGIREKLFF	TGTGCCACCAGCAGAGATCGGGCAGGGATTCGTGAAAAACTGTTTTTT
TRBV6-6	TRBJ1-3	.	.	CASSYESGPGNTIYF	TGTGCCAGCAGTTATGAGTCGGGTCCTGGAAACACCATATATTTT
TRBV25-1	TRBJ2-7	.	.	CASSLQGVAEQYF	TGTGCCAGCAGTCTACAGGGTGTCGCCGAGCAGTACTTC
TRBV30	TRBJ1-5	.	.	CAWDSGTGGPQHF	TGTGCCTGGGATTCCGGGACGGGAGGGCCCCAGCATTTT
TRBV18	TRBJ2-7	.	.	CASSPGSYEQYF	TGTGCCAGCTCACCCGGTTCCTACGAGCAGTACTTC
TRBV9	TRBJ2-1	.	TRBD2	CASSVALSGNRYNEQFF	TGTGCCAGCAGCGTAGCCCTAAGCGGGAATCGGTACAATGAGCAGTTCTTC
TRBV2	TRBJ1-5	.	TRBD1	CASSDRQGGNQPQHF	TGTGCCAGCAGTGACCGACAGGGAGGAAATCAGCCCCAGCATTTT
TRBV24-1	TRBJ2-5	.	.	CATSDLHGKETQYF	TGTGCCACCAGTGATTTGCACGGGAAAGAGACCCAGTACTTC
TRBV10-2	TRBJ2-5	.	TRBD2	CASSEHGSGGVETQYF	TGCGCCAGCAGTGAGCATGGTAGCGGGGGGGTGGAGACCCAGTACTTC
TRBV6-2/TRBV6-3	TRBJ1-1	.	TRBD1	CASSYSTRTGGSASDEAFF	TGTGCCAGCAGTTACTCTACCCGGACAGGGGGTAGTGCTTCTGATGAAGCTTTCTTT
TRBV4-3	TRBJ2-1	.	.	CASSQDPSFSGSEQFF	TGCGCCAGCAGCCAAGATCCGTCCTTTAGCGGTAGTGAGCAGTTCTTC
TRBV21-1	TRBJ2-1	.	.	CASKDSRRISNEQFF	TGTGCCAGCAAAGACTCCCGGAGGATTTCCAATGAGCAGTTCTTC
TRBV18	TRBJ2-7	.	.	CASSPTTDSEQYF	TGTGCCAGCTCACCGACCACGGACAGCGAGCAGTACTTC
TRBV5-1	TRBJ2-2	.	.	CASSLGQSVPGELFF	TGCGCCAGCAGCTTAGGACAGTCGGTCCCCGGGGAGCTGTTTTTT
TRBV4-2	TRBJ1-5	.	.	CASSPLGQSNQPQHF	TGTGCCAGCAGCCCTCTAGGACAAAGCAATCAGCCCCAGCATTTT
TRBV7-2	TRBJ1-5	.	TRBD1	CASSASPQGEGQPQHF	TGTGCCAGCAGCGCCAGCCCACAGGGGGAAGGTCAGCCCCAGCATTTT
TRBV7-2	TRBJ2-1	.	TRBD2	CASSLGLADYNEQFF	TGTGCCAGCAGCTTAGGTCTAGCGGATTACAATGAGCAGTTCTTC
TRBV7-9	TRBJ1-4	.	TRBD1	CASSLGQGRGANEKLFF	TGTGCCAGCAGCCTAGGACAGGGTAGAGGGGCTAATGAAAAACTGTTTTTT
TRBV3-1/TRBV3-2	TRBJ2-3	.	TRBD2	CASSQTSGSTDTQYF	TGTGCCAGCAGCCAAACTAGCGGGAGCACAGATACGCAGTATTTT
TRBV27	TRBJ1-2	.	TRBD1	CASSFLPGQVGGYTF	TGTGCCAGCAGTTTCCTACCGGGACAGGTAGGGGGCTACACCTTC
TRBV28	TRBJ2-3	.	.	CASSLQTGYTDTQYF	TGTGCCAGCAGTTTACAAACAGGTTACACAGATACGCAGTATTTT
TRBV4-1	TRBJ1-3	few	TRBD1	CASSQLRQGRDTIYF	TGCGCCAGCAGCCAACTACGACAGGGTAGGGACACCATATATTTT
TRBV18	TRBJ2-6	.	TRBD1	CASSSITGGSGANVLTF	TGTGCCAGCTCATCCATTACAGGGGGCTCTGGGGCCAACGTCCTGACTTTC
TRBV12-3/TRBV12-4	TRBJ2-2	.	.	CASGDSNTGELFF	TGTGCCAGCGGAGACAGCAACACCGGGGAGCTGTTTTTT
TRBV6-2/TRBV6-3	TRBJ2-1	.	TRBD1	CASSFRQGAGNEQFF	TGTGCCAGCAGTTTTAGACAGGGGGCAGGTAATGAGCAGTTCTTC
TRBV6-1	TRBJ1-1	.	TRBD1	CASSERDRIAVGNTEAFF	TGTGCCAGCAGTGAACGGGACAGGATCGCCGTGGGGAACACTGAAGCTTTCTTT
TRBV29-1	TRBJ1-2	.	.	CSVEEANYGYTF	TGCAGCGTTGAGGAGGCTAACTATGGCTACACCTTC
TRBV30	TRBJ2-1	.	.	CAWMVRSNEQFF	TGTGCCTGGATGGTCCGGAGCAATGAGCAGTTCTTC
TRBV3-1/TRBV3-2	TRBJ2-1	.	TRBD2	CASSPRGRGHEQFF	TGTGCCAGCAGCCCCCGCGGGAGGGGGCATGAGCAGTTCTTC
TRBV27	TRBJ2-7	.	TRBD1	CASSLRTGLGYEQYF	TGTGCCAGCAGTCTCCGGACAGGGCTAGGATACGAGCAGTACTTC
TRBV11-2	TRBJ1-3	.	.	CASSVTVLTVRSGNTIYF	TGTGCCAGCAGCGTTACTGTTTTGACAGTCCGCTCTGGAAACACCATATATTTT
TRBV11-2	TRBJ1-1	few	TRBD1	CASKGQGGFGTEAFF	TGTGCCAGCAAAGGACAGGGGGGATTCGGGACTGAAGCTTTCTTT
TRBV29-1	TRBJ2-5	.	TRBD1	CSVGWTGGGRETQYF	TGCAGCGTTGGGTGGACAGGGGGCGGGAGAGAGACCCAGTACTTC
TRBV27	TRBJ2-1	few	TRBD2	CASSLSPPLSGRDNEQFF	TGTGCCAGCAGTTTATCCCCCCCACTCAGCGGGAGAGACAATGAGCAGTTCTTC
TRBV7-8	TRBJ1-2	.	.	CASSLDRGEYYGYTF	TGTGCCAGCAGCTTAGACCGGGGGGAGTACTATGGCTACACCTTC
TRBV7-3	TRBJ2-3	.	.	CASSSIAGTSTDTQYF	TGTGCCAGCAGCTCCATAGCTGGAACTAGCACAGATACGCAGTATTTT
TRBV19	TRBJ2-1	.	TRBD1	CASSWTGANEQFF	TGTGCCAGTAGTTGGACAGGGGCCAATGAGCAGTTCTTC
TRBV10-3	TRBJ2-7	.	.	CAISDGVAATYEQYF	TGTGCCATCAGTGATGGGGTAGCGGCAACCTACGAGCAGTACTTC
TRBV12-3/TRBV12-4	TRBJ1-2	.	TRBD1	CASTETGFYGYTF	TGTGCCAGCACCGAGACAGGGTTCTATGGCTACACCTTC
TRBV3-1/TRBV3-2	TRBJ2-2	.	.	CASSQDPRTGELFF	TGTGCCAGCAGCCAAGATCCCCGCACCGGGGAGCTGTTTTTT
TRBV28	TRBJ2-5	.	TRBD1	CASSLGYRQGAGQETQYF	TGTGCCAGCAGTTTAGGGTATAGACAGGGGGCGGGTCAAGAGACCCAGTACTTC
TRBV3-1/TRBV3-2	TRBJ2-1	.	TRBD1	CASSQGRDRGYNEQFF	TGTGCCAGCAGCCAAGGGAGGGACAGGGGCTACAATGAGCAGTTCTTC
TRBV27	TRBJ2-7	.	TRBD1	CASSGGQGYEQYF	TGTGCCAGCAGTGGAGGACAGGGCTACGAGCAGTACTTC
TRBV11-3	TRBJ2-7	once	TRBD2	CASSLELAGGPHEQYF	TGTGCCAGCAGCTTAGAACTAGCGGGAGGGCCCCACGAGCAGTACTTC
TRBV28	TRBJ1-5	few	.	CASTRTRGNSNQPQHF	TGTGCCAGCACGCGAACCCGGGGGAATAGCAATCAGCCCCAGCATTTT
TRBV5-1	TRBJ1-4	.	.	CASSLLEQPNEKLFF	TGCGCCAGCAGCTTGTTGGAACAGCCTAATGAAAAACTGTTTTTT
TRBV7-6	TRBJ1-5	few	TRBD1	CASSLDAGTGDNQPQHF	TGTGCCAGCAGCTTAGACGCCGGGACAGGGGATAATCAGCCCCAGCATTTT
TRBV19	TRBJ2-1	once	TRBD2	CASSSPGLAGGGEQFF	TGTGCCAGTAGTTCCCCGGGACTAGCGGGAGGGGGGGAGCAGTTCTTC
TRBV18	TRBJ2-7	.	TRBD1	CASSPTGAYEQYF	TGTGCCAGCTCACCGACAGGGGCCTACGAGCAGTACTTC
TRBV9	TRBJ1-2	.	.	CASSATSSLRQANTDGYTF	TGTGCCAGCAGCGCAACATCTTCCCTACGGCAGGCCAATACTGACGGCTACACCTTC
TRBV3-1/TRBV3-2	TRBJ2-7	once	TRBD2	CASSQDPTSGSIHVRVYEQYF	TGTGCCAGCAGCCAAGATCCGACTAGCGGGAGTATTCACGTGCGGGTATACGAGCAGTACTTC